These T cell receptor beta chains were read from a single sample in a study of T cells in Graves' hyperthyroidism and ophthalmopathy. From the multiplex PCR reads, TCRdb called clonotypes with MiXCR, one entry per CDR3 protein. The sample carries some 580,000 distinct CDR3 sequences, more than 15% recorded once. The specimen sequenced was blood. All receptors derive from a woman between 40 and 55 years old with Graves' ophthalmopathy. CDR3s include the opening cysteine and the closing phenylalanine or tryptophan. Each record gives: D gene, J gene, clone size, V gene, CDR3 DNA, CDR3 protein. The D gene is left open where the match is weak. Rows give clone size only sometimes, using once, few, many, or a class for an expanded clone.

TRBD1 TRBJ1-2 many TRBV28 TGTGCCAGCAGTTCGTATGCCGGGACAGGGTTCGGCTACACCTTC CASSSYAGTGFGYTF
TRBD1 TRBJ2-1 few TRBV30 TGTGCCTGGAGTGTACCCCTTACAAGGGGGCCATACAATGAGCAGTTCTTC CAWSVPLTRGPYNEQFF
- TRBJ1-5 few TRBV28 TGTGCCAGCAGTTTCGGGGTAGGTCAGCCCCAGCATTTT CASSFGVGQPQHF
- TRBJ1-4 few TRBV30 TGTGCCTGGAGTGCCGGTGGAAAACTGTTTTTT CAWSAGGKLFF
- TRBJ2-6 - TRBV6-1 TGTGCCAGCACCCTAAGATCTCGGGCGCTAGGGGCCAACGTCCTGACTTTC CASTLRSRALGANVLTF
- TRBJ1-6 once TRBV12-3/TRBV12-4 TGTGCCAGCAGTTTAGGCCGGGGGAGATATAATTCACCCCTCCACTTT CASSLGRGRYNSPLHF
TRBD2 TRBJ2-7 few TRBV2 TGTGCCAGCAGTGCGGGACTAGCGGGGAGCGAGCAGTACTTC CASSAGLAGSEQYF
TRBD1 TRBJ1-6 many TRBV2 TGTGCCAGCAGGGTACAGGGGGATAATTCACCCCTCCACTTT CASRVQGDNSPLHF
- TRBJ2-1 - TRBV5-1 TGCGCCAGCAGCTTGGGCGCGGGCCCCTTAATATACAATGAGCAGTTCTTC CASSLGAGPLIYNEQFF
TRBD1 TRBJ1-1 - TRBV29-1 TGCAGCGTTGACGGTACAGGGGGCAAGGGTGGGAACACTGAAGCTTTCTTT CSVDGTGGKGGNTEAFF
- TRBJ2-1 few TRBV4-1 TGCGCCAGCAGCCTAGATACCAGGGCGTACAATGAGCAGTTCTTC CASSLDTRAYNEQFF
TRBD2 TRBJ2-3 many TRBV3-1 TGTGCCAGCAGCCAAGGACTAGCAATCACAGATACGCAGTATTTT CASSQGLAITDTQYF
- TRBJ2-7 many TRBV5-1 TGCGCCAGCAGCCCGGGACACTACTACGAGCAGTACTTC CASSPGHYYEQYF
- TRBJ1-4 many TRBV7-2 TGTGCCACCAGCAGTTGGGGGAATAATGAAAAACTGTTTTTT CATSSWGNNEKLFF
TRBD1 TRBJ2-3 many TRBV11-2 TGTGCCAGCACACGGGACAGGGGTGCAGATACGCAGTATTTT CASTRDRGADTQYF
- TRBJ1-2 - TRBV7-3 TGTGCCAGCAGCTCGGATGGACAGACTGGCTACACCTTC CASSSDGQTGYTF
- TRBJ1-1 - TRBV12-3/TRBV12-4 TGTGCCAGCAGTTTAAGAACCGAGAAGCCCGAAGCTTTCTTT CASSLRTEKPEAFF
- TRBJ1-1 many TRBV7-9 TGTGCCAGCAGTACAGGGATGGTGGGAGCTTTCTTT CASSTGMVGAFF
TRBD2 TRBJ2-3 many TRBV27 TGTGCCAGCAGTGTCGCGCGGGGGGGCCGCACAGATACGCAGTATTTT CASSVARGGRTDTQYF
- TRBJ1-1 few TRBV19 TGTGCCAGTAGTATAGGTTCACGGACGAGGTTGGAAATGAACACTGAAGCTTTCTTT CASSIGSRTRLEMNTEAFF
- TRBJ1-5 many TRBV5-1 TGCGCCAGCAGCTTGGAAGGGAATCTAGGTCAGCCCCAGCATTTT CASSLEGNLGQPQHF
TRBD1 TRBJ1-1 many TRBV2 TGTGCCAGCAGGGGACAGCCGAACACTGAAGCTTTCTTT CASRGQPNTEAFF
TRBD2 TRBJ2-1 - TRBV4-1 TGCGCCAGCAGCCAAGGTCCGGGAGGGCCGAGGAATGAGCAGTTCTTC CASSQGPGGPRNEQFF
- TRBJ1-6 - TRBV19 TGTGCCAGTAGTATACTGGACAGCGGCTCACCCCTCCACTTT CASSILDSGSPLHF
- TRBJ2-1 many TRBV2 TGTGCCAGCAGTGAAATTAATGTCAGGGCAAAAGAGCAGTTCTTC CASSEINVRAKEQFF
TRBD1 TRBJ1-1 few TRBV28 TGTGCCACCTTTTACAGGGGGAACACTGAAGCTTTCTTT CATFYRGNTEAFF
- TRBJ2-5 few TRBV3-1 TGTGCCAGCAACAGCAGGAGTGGCGTTGTAACCCAGTACTTC CASNSRSGVVTQYF
TRBD2 TRBJ2-5 many TRBV2 TGTGCCAGCTCCACTAGGGAGGGACAAGAGACCCAGTACTTC CASSTREGQETQYF
TRBD1 TRBJ1-5 many TRBV2 TGTGCCAGCAGTGCCGGACAGGGGTTGAATCAGCCCCAGCATTTT CASSAGQGLNQPQHF
- TRBJ1-2 many TRBV18 TGTGCCAGCTCACCATCTGGCCAGGGCGGCGCGGGTGGCTACACCTTC CASSPSGQGGAGGYTF
- TRBJ2-3 many TRBV7-9 TGTGCCAGCAGCCCAGGCTTTACTAGCACAGATACGCAGTATTTT CASSPGFTSTDTQYF
- TRBJ2-4 few TRBV6-5 TGTACCAGCAGATTACTCGAAGGGGGTAGAGACATTCAGTACTTC CTSRLLEGGRDIQYF
- TRBJ1-2 few TRBV28 TGTGCCAGCAGAAAACGTCGGGGGGGGGTGGGAGGCTACACCTTC CASRKRRGGVGGYTF
TRBD1 TRBJ2-1 - TRBV6-1 TGTGCCAGCACCAGCAGACAGGGGGATAAGAATGAGCAGTTCTTC CASTSRQGDKNEQFF